A single T cell receptor beta chain is shown here with its context. Its antigen is currently unknown. This record belongs to a study of T cell responses to AZD1222 COVID-19 vaccine. Notes on the study in general: Spike-spanning, vaccine-associated CD4 TCRs were dominant at 160-218 and 743-854. White British ancestry dominated among donors, who included more females, and clonal diversity was possibly underestimated.

Sequencing used immunoSEQ multiplex PCR; TCRdb keeps in-frame clones, though not all of them. Of 90,000 to 100,000 clones listed, nearly 90% are singletons. Per germline, CDR1 WSHSY and CDR2 SAAADI. The length of the CDR3 is 13 residues. V gave up 6 bases and J gave up 8 bases; unmatched junction bases: 7. The sequence was obtained from an adult in good health. This chain uses TRBV10-2 with TRBJ1-2; TRBD1 matches 9 bases. The material was peripheral blood, obtained on day 0 of AZD1222 vaccination. CDR3 coding DNA: TGCGCCAGCAGCCCGGGACAGGGAAGGGGCTACACCTTC. This sequence encodes CASSPGQGRGYTF.